This T cell receptor beta chain came from a study of T cell responses to AZD1222 COVID-19 vaccine. Second doses that came at about 4 or about 12 weeks were put together. Findings and limits, study-wide: Clonal diversity may have been underestimated in mostly white British donors. Spike-specific TCR repertoires showed rising breadth and depth after two AZD1222 doses.

Repertoires were generated with immunoSEQ multiplex PCR, while TCRdb's copy carries only in-frame clones and drops some. The sample lists some 70,000 clones; over 70% were seen once. Turning to this clone: Its antigen is undetermined.

Trimming pared 6 bases from V and 4 bases from J, leaving 4 bases between. Per the germline V gene, CDR1 is MNHEY and CDR2 is SVGAGI. This CDR3 region has 11 residues. This sequence joins TRBV6-5 and TRBJ1-5; no clear D gene. The source is an adult who received the AZD1222 COVID-19 vaccine. This specimen was peripheral blood, taken 28 days after the second AZD1222 dose. Written as DNA, the CDR3 is TGTGCCAGCAGGGGAAATCAGCCCCAGCATTTT. Amino acids: CASRGNQPQHF.